This T cell receptor beta chain was recorded in a study of blood T cells in healthy people across ages. Alongside a J-beta primer mix, a sample-barcoded 5' primer served in a second PCR lasting about 7 to 11 cycles. TCRdb processed the 5' RACE reads anew with MiXCR; each CDR3 protein has one entry. The data hold roughly 2 million distinct CDR3 sequences, with about 50% observed a single time. On this clonotype itself: Its antigen is still unknown.

General study results and limits: Comparison with aged donors showed that long-lived donors had more naive CD4+ cells and higher diversity. Strong correlation was found linking TCR beta diversity to naive T cell percentage.

Germline V gene sequence: CDR1 MNHEY, CDR2 SVGEGT. The CDR3 is 16 residues long. J lost 7 bases, V lost 2 bases, and 11 bases had no gene match. V and J are TRBV6-2 or TRBV6-3 and TRBJ2-5; 9 bases line up with TRBD1. The TCR comes from a woman aged 35 to 49 in good health. Sequencing input: blood. As DNA, the CDR3 is TGTGCCAGCAGTTACGCAGGACAGGGGCTCGAGGGGACCCAGTACTTC. It specifies CASSYAGQGLEGTQYF.